This is a list of T cell receptor beta chains from one sample in a study of siplizumab effects on memory and regulatory T cells. Produced via immunoSEQ multiplex PCR; TCRdb's table is partial and in-frame only. The sample includes 56,000 or so clones, about 97% of them seen just once. Sequenced sample: naive CD8+ T cells sorted from blood. All receptors derive from a human donor in good health. Both conserved end residues are part of each CDR3. The order of the fields is J gene, clone size, D gene, V gene, CDR3 protein, CDR3 DNA. D genes are given only for firm matches. Clone size is not always given. Where it is, it says once, few, many or a class for expanded clones.

TRBJ1-6 | - | - | TRBV9 | CASGGNSPLHF | TGTGCCAGTGGGGGGAATTCACCCCTCCACTTT
TRBJ2-4 | - | - | TRBV6-5 | CASSDGEAKNIQYF | TGTGCCAGCAGTGACGGGGAGGCCAAAAACATTCAGTACTTC
TRBJ2-4 | - | - | TRBV2 | CASGGNIQYF | TGTGCCAGCGGGGGAAACATTCAGTACTTC
TRBJ2-7 | - | TRBD1 | TRBV6-5 | CASSYGTGTLYEQYF | TGTGCCAGCAGTTACGGGACAGGGACACTCTACGAGCAGTACTTC
TRBJ1-5 | - | - | TRBV5-5 | CASLNQPQHF | TGTGCCAGTCTCAATCAGCCCCAGCATTTT
TRBJ2-1 | - | TRBD2 | TRBV2 | CASKRGTSGYNEQFF | TGTGCCAGCAAACGGGGGACTAGCGGGTACAATGAGCAGTTCTTC
TRBJ2-5 | - | TRBD1 | TRBV15 | CATSRGPGQGETQYF | TGTGCCACCAGCAGAGGACCGGGACAGGGGGAGACCCAGTACTTC
TRBJ2-5 | - | TRBD2 | TRBV28 | CASSLPPGAGGPEETQYF | TGTGCCAGCAGTTTACCGCCGGGGGCGGGAGGGCCGGAGGAGACCCAGTACTTC
TRBJ2-1 | once | TRBD2 | TRBV27 | CASSSLSGLAGQEQFF | TGTGCCAGCAGCAGCCTCTCGGGACTAGCGGGACAAGAGCAGTTCTTC
TRBJ2-3 | - | - | TRBV10-3 | CAITGTPADTQYF | TGTGCCATTACCGGGACACCGGCAGATACGCAGTATTTT
TRBJ1-1 | - | - | TRBV29-1 | CSVSPLDTEAFF | TGCAGCGTCTCGCCTTTGGATACTGAAGCTTTCTTT
TRBJ1-1 | - | - | TRBV5-1 | CASTGFANTEAFF | TGCGCCAGCACGGGGTTCGCGAACACTGAAGCTTTCTTT
TRBJ2-7 | - | TRBD1 | TRBV6-1 | CASSPQGDEQYF | TGTGCCAGCAGTCCCCAGGGGGACGAGCAGTACTTC
TRBJ2-3 | - | - | TRBV7-8 | CASSSYSTDTQYF | TGTGCCAGCAGCAGTTACAGCACAGATACGCAGTATTTT
TRBJ1-4 | - | TRBD1 | TRBV30 | CAWTKQGENEKLFF | TGTGCCTGGACAAAACAGGGGGAAAATGAAAAACTGTTTTTT
TRBJ2-7 | - | - | TRBV29-1 | CSVEESGVEYF | TGCAGCGTTGAAGAGTCGGGGGTCGAGTACTTC
TRBJ2-1 | - | - | TRBV7-8 | CASSLATRYNEQFF | TGTGCCAGCAGCTTAGCGACCCGATACAATGAGCAGTTCTTC
TRBJ1-2 | - | TRBD1 | TRBV27 | CASSGQGTAYYGYTF | TGTGCCAGCAGTGGACAGGGGACAGCATACTATGGCTACACCTTC
TRBJ2-7 | once | - | TRBV7-9 | CASSFPPGIWLEQYF | TGTGCCAGCAGCTTCCCCCCTGGGATTTGGCTCGAGCAGTACTTC
TRBJ1-4 | - | - | TRBV6-1 | CASSVSEKLFF | TGTGCCAGCAGTGTAAGTGAAAAACTGTTTTTT
TRBJ1-1 | - | - | TRBV28 | CASRRTTNTEAFF | TGTGCCAGCAGGCGGACAACGAACACTGAAGCTTTCTTT
TRBJ2-2 | - | TRBD1 | TRBV7-2 | CASSAYGTGSTGELFF | TGTGCCAGCAGCGCGTACGGGACAGGGAGTACCGGGGAGCTGTTTTTT
TRBJ2-7 | - | TRBD2 | TRBV9 | CASSPGGGSLSYEQYF | TGTGCCAGCAGCCCCGGGGGGGGCTCACTCTCCTACGAGCAGTACTTC
TRBJ2-3 | - | - | TRBV10-3 | CAISDHLEGSSAMTQYF | TGTGCCATCAGTGACCATCTGGAGGGGAGTTCGGCGATGACGCAGTATTTT
TRBJ2-3 | - | - | TRBV5-1 | CASKRRGPTDTQYF | TGCGCCAGCAAACGGCGGGGGCCCACAGATACGCAGTATTTT
TRBJ1-4 | - | - | TRBV30 | CAWNRNNEKLFF | TGTGCCTGGAACCGGAATAATGAAAAACTGTTTTTT
TRBJ1-1 | - | TRBD1 | TRBV27 | CASSVDRVGTEAFF | TGTGCCAGCAGTGTAGACAGGGTAGGGACTGAAGCTTTCTTT
TRBJ2-7 | - | - | TRBV2 | CASTQTGVDYEQYF | TGTGCCAGTACACAGACTGGAGTTGACTACGAGCAGTACTTC